These T cell receptor beta chains were read from a single sample in a study of cytomegalovirus exposure and HLA in healthy donors. Profiled with immunoSEQ multiplex PCR; TCRdb holds only in-frame clones, not every one. The table records some 150,000 clones, about 77% of them present only once. Specimen: PBMCs. These receptors came from a woman in her forties in good health and CMV-seronegative. CDR3s include the opening cysteine and the closing phenylalanine or tryptophan. Fields, in order: CDR3 protein, CDR3 DNA, J gene, V gene, D gene, clone size. The D gene is left open where the match is weak. Some rows mark clone size as missing; the rest say once, few, many or name a class of expanded clone.

cdr3_aa: CASSAETDYGYTF
cdr3_nt: TGTGCCAGCAGCGCGGAAACGGACTATGGCTACACCTTC
j_call: TRBJ1-2
v_call: TRBV27
d_call: NA
clone_size: once

cdr3_aa: CASSLYRDREFGGTDTQYF
cdr3_nt: TGTGCCAGCAGTTTATACCGGGACAGGGAGTTTGGGGGCACAGATACGCAGTATTTT
j_call: TRBJ2-3
v_call: TRBV28
d_call: TRBD1
clone_size: NA

cdr3_aa: CASSYSGGGTTYEQYF
cdr3_nt: TGTGCCAGCAGTTACTCGGGTGGGGGGACCACCTACGAGCAGTACTTC
j_call: TRBJ2-7
v_call: TRBV6-5
d_call: NA
clone_size: few

cdr3_aa: CASSLLGDRDYEQYF
cdr3_nt: TGCGCCAGCAGCTTGTTAGGGGACAGGGATTACGAGCAGTACTTC
j_call: TRBJ2-7
v_call: TRBV5-1
d_call: TRBD1
clone_size: few

cdr3_aa: CASSQEGATTFYGYTF
cdr3_nt: TGCGCCAGCAGCCAAGAAGGGGCAACGACTTTCTATGGCTACACCTTC
j_call: TRBJ1-2
v_call: TRBV4-1
d_call: NA
clone_size: NA

cdr3_aa: CASSLVQNEQFF
cdr3_nt: TGTGCCAGCAGCTTAGTACAGAATGAGCAGTTCTTC
j_call: TRBJ2-1
v_call: TRBV11-3
d_call: NA
clone_size: NA

cdr3_aa: CASSYVGGAGNTIYF
cdr3_nt: TGTGCCAGCAGTTACGTGGGGGGGGCTGGAAACACCATATATTTT
j_call: TRBJ1-3
v_call: TRBV6-5
d_call: NA
clone_size: NA

cdr3_aa: CAISESPTGVTEAFF
cdr3_nt: TGTGCCATCAGTGAGTCGCCAACAGGGGTTACTGAAGCTTTCTTT
j_call: TRBJ1-1
v_call: TRBV10-3
d_call: TRBD1
clone_size: NA

cdr3_aa: CASCLQGSSYNEQFF
cdr3_nt: TGTGCCAGCTGTCTCCAGGGGAGCTCCTACAATGAGCAGTTCTTC
j_call: TRBJ2-1
v_call: TRBV19
d_call: NA
clone_size: NA

cdr3_aa: CASSLVSGTENYGYTF
cdr3_nt: TGCGCCAGCAGCTTGGTGTCCGGGACAGAGAACTATGGCTACACCTTC
j_call: TRBJ1-2
v_call: TRBV5-1
d_call: TRBD1
clone_size: NA

cdr3_aa: CASSLQGTGANVLTF
cdr3_nt: TGTGCCAGCAGTTTGCAGGGGACTGGGGCCAACGTCCTGACTTTC
j_call: TRBJ2-6
v_call: TRBV28
d_call: NA
clone_size: NA

cdr3_aa: CAISESDSYEQYF
cdr3_nt: TGTGCCATCAGTGAGTCTGACAGCTACGAGCAGTACTTC
j_call: TRBJ2-7
v_call: TRBV10-3
d_call: NA
clone_size: NA

cdr3_aa: CASRGRRVANYGYTF
cdr3_nt: TGTGCCAGCAGAGGCAGGAGGGTAGCTAACTATGGCTACACCTTC
j_call: TRBJ1-2
v_call: TRBV9
d_call: NA
clone_size: NA

cdr3_aa: CASSVDGQLNEKLFF
cdr3_nt: TGTGCCAGCAGCGTAGACGGACAGCTTAATGAAAAACTGTTTTTT
j_call: TRBJ1-4
v_call: TRBV9
d_call: NA
clone_size: once

cdr3_aa: CASSHPPGGNQPQHF
cdr3_nt: TGCGCCAGCAGCCACCCTCCGGGGGGAAATCAGCCCCAGCATTTT
j_call: TRBJ1-5
v_call: TRBV4-1
d_call: NA
clone_size: NA

cdr3_aa: CASSLDGLTGFETQYF
cdr3_nt: TGTGCCAGCAGCTTAGATGGTCTGACAGGGTTCGAGACCCAGTACTTC
j_call: TRBJ2-5
v_call: TRBV11-3
d_call: TRBD1
clone_size: few

cdr3_aa: CSHDGQGGTEAFF
cdr3_nt: TGCAGCCATGACGGACAGGGAGGAACTGAAGCTTTCTTT
j_call: TRBJ1-1
v_call: TRBV29-1
d_call: TRBD1
clone_size: NA

cdr3_aa: CASSDQVNTEAFF
cdr3_nt: TGTGCCAGCTCAGACCAGGTGAACACTGAAGCTTTCTTT
j_call: TRBJ1-1
v_call: TRBV18
d_call: NA
clone_size: NA

cdr3_aa: CASSQPGTGDYGYTF
cdr3_nt: TGTGCCAGCAGCCAACCGGGGACAGGGGATTATGGCTACACCTTC
j_call: TRBJ1-2
v_call: TRBV7-9
d_call: TRBD1
clone_size: NA

cdr3_aa: CASSPEDGISPLHF
cdr3_nt: TGTGCCAGCTCACCGGAGGATGGTATTTCACCCCTCCACTTT
j_call: TRBJ1-6
v_call: TRBV18
d_call: NA
clone_size: NA

cdr3_aa: CASSGSRRETQYF
cdr3_nt: TGTGCCAGCAGCGGGTCCCGCCGAGAGACCCAGTACTTC
j_call: TRBJ2-5
v_call: TRBV6-6
d_call: NA
clone_size: NA

cdr3_aa: CASSRTSGRTDTQYF
cdr3_nt: TGTGCCAGCAGCCGGACTAGCGGTCGCACAGATACGCAGTATTTT
j_call: TRBJ2-3
v_call: TRBV11-2
d_call: TRBD2
clone_size: NA

cdr3_aa: CASSESLNTEAFF
cdr3_nt: TGTGCCAGCAGTGAATCCTTAAACACTGAAGCTTTCTTT
j_call: TRBJ1-1
v_call: TRBV6-4
d_call: NA
clone_size: NA

cdr3_aa: CASEPLGQGTPLHF
cdr3_nt: TGTGCCAGCGAGCCTTTAGGACAGGGCACACCCCTCCACTTT
j_call: TRBJ1-6
v_call: TRBV2
d_call: TRBD1
clone_size: few

cdr3_aa: CASSEAPYTEAFF
cdr3_nt: TGTGCCAGCAGCGAGGCCCCCTACACTGAAGCTTTCTTT
j_call: TRBJ1-1
v_call: TRBV7-2
d_call: NA
clone_size: NA

cdr3_aa: CASSESANNAEAFF
cdr3_nt: TGCGCCAGCAGTGAGTCCGCGAATAACGCTGAAGCTTTCTTT
j_call: TRBJ1-1
v_call: TRBV10-1
d_call: NA
clone_size: many

cdr3_aa: CAWSVLGYSDSGELFF
cdr3_nt: TGTGCCTGGAGTGTACTAGGGTATTCTGATTCCGGGGAGCTGTTTTTT
j_call: TRBJ2-2
v_call: TRBV30
d_call: NA
clone_size: NA

cdr3_aa: CASSLTFGGGHEQYF
cdr3_nt: TGTGCCAGCAGCTTGACCTTTGGCGGGGGACACGAGCAGTACTTC
j_call: TRBJ2-7
v_call: TRBV7-8
d_call: TRBD2
clone_size: few

cdr3_aa: CAIKGQTYEQYF
cdr3_nt: TGTGCCATCAAAGGACAAACCTACGAGCAGTACTTC
j_call: TRBJ2-7
v_call: TRBV10-3
d_call: NA
clone_size: NA

cdr3_aa: CASSPGTVSYGYTF
cdr3_nt: TGTGCCAGCAGTCCCGGGACAGTAAGCTATGGCTACACCTTC
j_call: TRBJ1-2
v_call: TRBV28
d_call: TRBD1
clone_size: NA

cdr3_aa: CASSSGQGAYNSPLHF
cdr3_nt: TGTGCCAGCAGCTCAGGACAGGGGGCATATAATTCACCCCTCCACTTT
j_call: TRBJ1-6
v_call: TRBV11-1
d_call: TRBD1
clone_size: NA

cdr3_aa: CSVAASYEQYF
cdr3_nt: TGCAGCGTTGCAGCGTCCTACGAGCAGTACTTC
j_call: TRBJ2-7
v_call: TRBV29-1
d_call: NA
clone_size: few